This T cell receptor beta chain was sequenced in a study of blood T cell repertoires in COVID-19. Overall study context: COVID-19 samples from acute and convalescent phases originated in the United States, Italy and Spain. PBMCs, B-cell-depleted T cells, or T cells provided the cDNA or gDNA that made up the material.

V trimming: 4 bases; J trimming: 4 bases; junction bases outside the gene matches: 3. Germline V gene lookup returns CDR1 MDHEN and CDR2 SYDVKM. The CDR3 spans 14 residues. As handled by the study authors: Amplification of reference gene primers was used by the study to estimate nucleated cell counts. Clones were read by immunoSEQ multiplex PCR, and TCRdb kept only the in-frame ones, dropping some. The DNA was the basis for D and trimming; V, J and clone size are from that table. Among 100,000 to 150,000 clones listed, about three quarters were seen once. In its sample, this clone ranks as medium-sized.

The source is a human donor with acute or convalescent COVID-19. The donor label of this sample is uncertain. The chain combines TRBV28 with TRBJ1-4; 7 bases agree with TRBD1. The sequenced sample was peripheral blood. The chain's CDR3 is CASSSTGFNEKLFF. As DNA, the CDR3 is TGTGCCAGCAGTTCGACAGGGTTTAATGAAAAACTGTTTTTT.